This T cell receptor (beta chain) was documented in a study of cytomegalovirus exposure and HLA in healthy donors. This donor's file did not include a recorded CMV serostatus. A multiplex PCR was run with 60 Vbeta primers and 13 Jbeta primers. Using immunoSEQ multiplex PCR, the repertoire was profiled, and TCRdb retains in-frame clones only, with some absent. The table includes roughly 20,000 clones, about four fifths detected once. On this clone itself: One end of the junction is discordant with germline, which a read error may explain.

CDR1 is MDHEN and CDR2 is SYDVKM in the germline V gene. The CDR3 is 18 amino acids. This sequence joins TRBV28 and TRBJ1-5; D may be TRBD1 (5 bases). This receptor was identified in a human donor in good health. Material for sequencing was PBMCs. This CDR3 is CASSSGGSGTGGNKPQHF. The DNA for the CDR3 is TGTGCCAGCAGCTCCGGAGGGTCTGGGACGGGCGGCAATAAGCCCCAGCATTTT. The full variable domain, completed using reference TRBV28 and TRBJ1-5, is DVKVTQSSRYLVKRTGEKVFLECVQDMDHENMFWYRQDPGLGLRLIYFSYDVKMKEKGDIPEGYSVSREKKERFSLILESASTNQTSMYLCASSSGGSGTGGNKPQHFGDGTRLSIL.